What follows are 2 T cell receptor beta chains derived from one specimen sequenced in a study of vaccination effects on CD4 cells after COVID-19. Their antigens remain unidentified. Around day 10 of culture, CD4+ T cells were separated out. TCRdb's table, derived via immunoSEQ multiplex PCR, lists solely in-frame clones and lacks some. This sample has around 25,000 clones, with about 73% found just once. Source: CD4+ T cells from PBMCs cultured without peptide, taken before COVID-19 vaccination. All receptors derive from a human donor who received a COVID-19 vaccine.

The chain couples TRBV5-1 to TRBJ2-5; D unclear. This CDR3 spans 13 amino acids. Germline assignment: CDR1 SGHRS and CDR2 YFSETQ. Trimming shortened V by 0 bases and J by 5 bases, and 8 bases separated the two germline ends. The CDR3: CASSLEAGETQYF. The CDR3 DNA sequence: TGCGCCAGCAGCTTGGAGGCCGGGGAGACCCAGTACTTC.

This sequence joins TRBV5-1 and TRBJ2-3; TRBD2 aligns across 10 bases. V gave up 4 bases and J gave up 3 bases; unmatched junction bases: 5. The CDR3 has 15 amino acids. Germline CDR1 is SGHRS and CDR2 is YFSETQ. The CDR3 is CASSDRTSGTDTQYF. The CDR3 DNA is TGCGCCAGCAGCGACCGGACTAGCGGAACAGATACGCAGTATTTT.